These T cell receptor beta chains were read from a single sample in a study of cytomegalovirus exposure and HLA in healthy donors. Clones were read by immunoSEQ multiplex PCR, and TCRdb kept only the in-frame ones, dropping some. This table holds around 210,000 clones, around four fifths found once. What was sequenced was PBMCs. The receptor set was obtained from a boy under 18 in good health and CMV-seronegative. Both conserved end residues are part of each CDR3. Fields, in order: V gene, D gene, J gene, clone size, CDR3 protein, CDR3 DNA. A D gene is named only where the DNA matches it firmly. Size is omitted from some rows. Given values are once, few, many or a class for expanded clones.

v_call: TRBV10-3; d_call: NA; j_call: TRBJ1-2; clone_size: few; cdr3_aa: CAISVRDYGYTF; cdr3_nt: TGTGCCATCAGTGTGCGGGACTATGGCTACACCTTC
v_call: TRBV5-1; d_call: NA; j_call: TRBJ2-3; clone_size: NA; cdr3_aa: CASTDRITDTQYF; cdr3_nt: TGCGCCAGTACGGACAGAATTACAGATACGCAGTATTTT
v_call: TRBV6-5; d_call: NA; j_call: TRBJ2-1; clone_size: NA; cdr3_aa: CASSDSGFGNEQFF; cdr3_nt: TGTGCCAGCAGTGATAGCGGCTTCGGCAATGAGCAGTTCTTC
v_call: TRBV5-4; d_call: TRBD1; j_call: TRBJ1-3; clone_size: once; cdr3_aa: CASSFNRGSGNTIYF; cdr3_nt: TGTGCCAGCAGCTTCAACAGGGGATCTGGAAACACCATATATTTT
v_call: TRBV9; d_call: NA; j_call: TRBJ1-2; clone_size: NA; cdr3_aa: CASSRGYGYTF; cdr3_nt: TGTGCCAGCAGCAGGGGCTATGGCTACACCTTC
v_call: TRBV6-5; d_call: TRBD1; j_call: TRBJ1-1; clone_size: NA; cdr3_aa: CASSSDRGLGEAFF; cdr3_nt: TGTGCCAGCAGTTCCGACAGGGGGCTGGGTGAAGCTTTCTTT
v_call: TRBV27; d_call: NA; j_call: TRBJ2-4; clone_size: NA; cdr3_aa: CASSFRGAKNIQYF; cdr3_nt: TGTGCCAGCAGTTTCCGGGGGGCCAAAAACATTCAGTACTTC
v_call: TRBV14; d_call: NA; j_call: TRBJ2-5; clone_size: NA; cdr3_aa: CASSQLQETQYF; cdr3_nt: TGTGCCAGCAGCCAACTACAAGAGACCCAGTACTTC
v_call: TRBV9; d_call: NA; j_call: TRBJ2-2; clone_size: NA; cdr3_aa: CASSYTGTGELFF; cdr3_nt: TGTGCCAGCAGCTATACAGGCACCGGGGAGCTGTTTTTT
v_call: TRBV7-2; d_call: NA; j_call: TRBJ2-2; clone_size: NA; cdr3_aa: CASSLRTELGGVFF; cdr3_nt: TGTGCCAGCAGCTTAAGGACAGAGCTTGGGGGGGTGTTTTTT
v_call: TRBV5-6; d_call: NA; j_call: TRBJ2-7; clone_size: NA; cdr3_aa: CASSLPSSYEQYF; cdr3_nt: TGTGCCAGCAGCTTGCCTAGCTCCTACGAGCAGTACTTC
v_call: TRBV7-9; d_call: TRBD2; j_call: TRBJ2-6; clone_size: NA; cdr3_aa: CASSIRAGRDSGANVLTF; cdr3_nt: TGTGCCAGCAGCATAAGAGCGGGACGGGACTCTGGGGCCAACGTCCTGACTTTC
v_call: TRBV7-6; d_call: NA; j_call: TRBJ2-7; clone_size: once; cdr3_aa: CASSLGQGKPYEQYF; cdr3_nt: TGTGCCAGCAGCTTAGGCCAGGGGAAGCCCTACGAGCAGTACTTC
v_call: TRBV4-1; d_call: TRBD2; j_call: TRBJ2-7; clone_size: NA; cdr3_aa: CASSHRSGGTYEQYF; cdr3_nt: TGCGCCAGCAGCCACCGTAGCGGGGGGACCTACGAGCAGTACTTC
v_call: TRBV27; d_call: TRBD1; j_call: TRBJ2-7; clone_size: once; cdr3_aa: CASSWGIDRVYEQYF; cdr3_nt: TGTGCCAGCAGCTGGGGGATCGACAGGGTCTACGAGCAGTACTTC
v_call: TRBV5-4; d_call: NA; j_call: TRBJ2-7; clone_size: NA; cdr3_aa: CASSLRTTYEQYF; cdr3_nt: TGTGCCAGCAGCCTCCGGACTACCTACGAGCAGTACTTC
v_call: TRBV9; d_call: NA; j_call: TRBJ1-4; clone_size: NA; cdr3_aa: CASSTTGSPTNEKLFF; cdr3_nt: TGTGCCAGCAGTACTACAGGGTCTCCAACTAATGAAAAACTGTTTTTT